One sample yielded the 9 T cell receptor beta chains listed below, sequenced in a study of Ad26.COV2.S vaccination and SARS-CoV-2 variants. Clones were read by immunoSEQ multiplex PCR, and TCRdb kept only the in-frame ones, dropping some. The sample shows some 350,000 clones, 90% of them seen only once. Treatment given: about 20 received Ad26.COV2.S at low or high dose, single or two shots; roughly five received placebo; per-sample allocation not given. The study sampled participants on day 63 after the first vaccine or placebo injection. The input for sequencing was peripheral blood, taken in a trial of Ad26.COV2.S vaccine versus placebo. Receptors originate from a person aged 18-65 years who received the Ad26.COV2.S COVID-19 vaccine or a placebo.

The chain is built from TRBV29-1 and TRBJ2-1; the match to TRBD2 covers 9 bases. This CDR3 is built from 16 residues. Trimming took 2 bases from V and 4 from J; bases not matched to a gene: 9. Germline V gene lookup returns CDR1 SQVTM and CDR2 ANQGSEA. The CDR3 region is CSVEPFLAGSYNEQFF. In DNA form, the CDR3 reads TGCAGCGTTGAACCCTTTCTAGCGGGATCGTACAATGAGCAGTTCTTC.

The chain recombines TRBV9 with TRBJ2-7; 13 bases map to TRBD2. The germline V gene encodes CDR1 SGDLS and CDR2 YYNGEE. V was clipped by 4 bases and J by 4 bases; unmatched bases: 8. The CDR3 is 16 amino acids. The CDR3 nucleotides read TGTGCCAGCAGCCCCGGGACTAGCGGGATGATTTACGAGCAGTACGTC. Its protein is CASSPGTSGMIYEQYV.

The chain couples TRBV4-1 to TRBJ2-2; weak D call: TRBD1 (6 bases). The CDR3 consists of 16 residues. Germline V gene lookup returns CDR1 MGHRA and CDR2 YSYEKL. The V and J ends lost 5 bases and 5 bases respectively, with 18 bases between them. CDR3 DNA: TGCGCCAGCAGCTTCCGACAGGCCCCAGGGACCGGGGAGCTGTTTTTT. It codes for CASSFRQAPGTGELFF.

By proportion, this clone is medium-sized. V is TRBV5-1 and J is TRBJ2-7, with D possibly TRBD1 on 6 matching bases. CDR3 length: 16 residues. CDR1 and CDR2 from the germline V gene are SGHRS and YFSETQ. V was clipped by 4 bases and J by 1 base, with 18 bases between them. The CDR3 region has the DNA TGCGCCAGCAGCATATGGCCAGGGGCCGGGTCCTACGAGCAGTACTTC. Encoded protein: CASSIWPGAGSYEQYF.

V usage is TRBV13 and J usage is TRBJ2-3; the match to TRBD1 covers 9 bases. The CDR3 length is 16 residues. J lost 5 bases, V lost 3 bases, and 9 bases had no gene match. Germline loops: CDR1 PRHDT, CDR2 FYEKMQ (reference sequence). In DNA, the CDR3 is TGTGCCAGCAGCTTTAGCACAGGGGGCGGATTAGATACGCAGTATTTT. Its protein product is CASSFSTGGGLDTQYF.

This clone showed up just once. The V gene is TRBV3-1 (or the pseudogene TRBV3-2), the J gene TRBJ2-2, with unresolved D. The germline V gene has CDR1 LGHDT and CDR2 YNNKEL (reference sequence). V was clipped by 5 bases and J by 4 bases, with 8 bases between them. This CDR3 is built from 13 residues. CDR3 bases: TGTGCCAGCAGCTCCCTGAGCACCGGGGAGCTGTTTTTT. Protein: CASSSLSTGELFF.

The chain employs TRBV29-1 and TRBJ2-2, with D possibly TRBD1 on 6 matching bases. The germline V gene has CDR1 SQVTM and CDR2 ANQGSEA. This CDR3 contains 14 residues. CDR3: CGGSGAAPTGELFF. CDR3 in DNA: TGCGGGGGATCAGGGGCCGCCCCCACCGGGGAGCTGTTTTTT.

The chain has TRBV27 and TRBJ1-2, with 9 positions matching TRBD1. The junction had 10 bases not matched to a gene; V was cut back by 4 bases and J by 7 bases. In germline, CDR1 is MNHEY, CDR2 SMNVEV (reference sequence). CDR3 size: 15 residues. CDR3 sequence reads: CASSSVQGAWGGYTF. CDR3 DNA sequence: TGTGCCAGCAGTTCTGTACAGGGGGCGTGGGGTGGCTACACCTTC.

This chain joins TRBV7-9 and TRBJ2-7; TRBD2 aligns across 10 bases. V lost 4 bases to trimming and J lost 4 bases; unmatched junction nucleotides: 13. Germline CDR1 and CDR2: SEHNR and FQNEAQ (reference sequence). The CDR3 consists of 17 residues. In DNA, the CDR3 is TGTGCCAGCAGCTCACAGAGGGGAGGTAGCGGGGGGTACGAGCAGTACTTC. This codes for CASSSQRGGSGGYEQYF.